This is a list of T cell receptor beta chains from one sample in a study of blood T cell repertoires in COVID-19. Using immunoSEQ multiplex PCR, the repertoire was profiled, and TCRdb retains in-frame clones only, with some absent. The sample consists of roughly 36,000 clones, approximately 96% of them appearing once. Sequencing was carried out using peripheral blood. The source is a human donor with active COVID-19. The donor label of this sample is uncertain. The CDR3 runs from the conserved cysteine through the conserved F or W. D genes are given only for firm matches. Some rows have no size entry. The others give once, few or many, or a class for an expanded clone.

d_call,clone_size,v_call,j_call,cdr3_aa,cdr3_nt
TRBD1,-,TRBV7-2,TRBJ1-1,CASSSRGTGQGYTEAFF,TGTGCCAGCAGCTCCCGAGGGACGGGACAGGGATACACTGAAGCTTTCTTT
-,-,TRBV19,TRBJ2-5,CASSITPGGPQETQYF,TGTGCCAGTAGTATAACCCCAGGGGGGCCCCAAGAGACCCAGTACTTC
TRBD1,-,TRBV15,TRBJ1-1,CATRRTGTDQRAEAFF,TGTGCCACCAGGAGGACAGGGACTGATCAAAGGGCTGAAGCTTTCTTT
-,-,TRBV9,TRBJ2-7,CASSPRGVSGSSSYEQYF,TGTGCCAGCAGCCCCCGAGGGGTTAGCGGCTCAAGCTCCTACGAGCAGTACTTC
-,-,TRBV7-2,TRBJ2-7,CASSLGDRYYEQYF,TGTGCCAGCAGCTTAGGCGACAGATACTACGAGCAGTACTTC
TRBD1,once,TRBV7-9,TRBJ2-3,CASSPDRGFADTQYF,TGTGCCAGCAGCCCCGACAGGGGGTTCGCAGATACGCAGTATTTT
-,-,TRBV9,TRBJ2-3,CASSVDSQGSDTQYF,TGTGCCAGCAGCGTAGACTCTCAGGGGTCAGATACGCAGTATTTT
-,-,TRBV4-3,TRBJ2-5,CASSQDYSQETQYF,TGCGCCAGCAGCCAAGATTACAGTCAAGAGACCCAGTACTTC
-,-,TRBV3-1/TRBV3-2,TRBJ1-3,CASSSPASSGNTIYF,TGTGCCAGCAGTTCCCCCGCGAGCTCTGGAAACACCATATATTTT
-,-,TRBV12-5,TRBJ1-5,CASALDRRNQPQHF,TGTGCTAGTGCCCTTGACAGGCGCAATCAGCCCCAGCATTTT
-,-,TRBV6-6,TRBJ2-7,CASSYIESGEQYF,TGTGCCAGCAGTTACATCGAATCGGGCGAGCAGTACTTC
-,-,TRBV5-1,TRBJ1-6,CASSLNGEGSPLHF,TGCGCCAGCAGCTTGAACGGGGAGGGTTCACCCCTCCACTTT
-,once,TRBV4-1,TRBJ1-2,CASSQVYRANYGYTF,TGCGCCAGCAGCCAAGTTTACAGGGCTAACTATGGCTACACCTTC
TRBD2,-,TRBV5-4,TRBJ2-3,CASSTGLAGGPSTDTQYF,TGTGCCAGCAGCACCGGACTAGCGGGGGGGCCCAGCACAGATACGCAGTATTTT
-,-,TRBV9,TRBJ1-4,CASSVVLEKLFF,TGTGCCAGCAGCGTAGTTTTAGAAAAACTGTTTTTT
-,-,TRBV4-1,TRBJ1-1,CASSLHQNTEAFF,TGCGCCAGCAGCCTACACCAGAACACTGAAGCTTTCTTT
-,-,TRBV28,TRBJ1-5,CASSLGYQPQHF,TGTGCCAGCAGTTTAGGCTATCAGCCCCAGCATTTT
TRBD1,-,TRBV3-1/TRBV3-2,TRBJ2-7,CASSNGQGPYEQYF,TGTGCCAGCAGCAACGGACAGGGGCCCTACGAGCAGTACTTC
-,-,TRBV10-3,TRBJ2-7,CAIPEKRSYEQYF,TGTGCCATCCCTGAAAAGCGGTCCTACGAGCAGTACTTC
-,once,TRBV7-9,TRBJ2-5,CASKDREETQYF,TGTGCCAGCAAAGACCGGGAAGAGACCCAGTACTTC
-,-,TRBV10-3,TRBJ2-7,CATYNTEIYEQYF,TGTGCCACCTACAATACAGAGATCTACGAGCAGTACTTC
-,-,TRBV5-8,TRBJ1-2,CASSFPQYGYTF,TGTGCCAGCAGCTTTCCCCAGTATGGCTACACCTTC
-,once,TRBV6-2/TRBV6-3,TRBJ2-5,CASSFLQETQYF,TGTGCCAGCAGCTTCCTCCAAGAGACCCAGTACTTC
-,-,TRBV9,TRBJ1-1,CASSVAGRRNTEAFF,TGTGCCAGCAGCGTAGCGGGGAGGAGGAACACTGAAGCTTTCTTT
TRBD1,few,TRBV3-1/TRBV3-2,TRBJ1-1,CASSGLRDREAFF,TGTGCCAGCAGCGGACTGCGGGACAGGGAAGCTTTCTTT
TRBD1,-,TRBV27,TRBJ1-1,CASSPTGQGSSEAFF,TGTGCCAGCAGTCCGACAGGACAGGGTAGTTCTGAAGCTTTCTTT
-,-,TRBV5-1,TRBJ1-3,CASSSMRGNTIYF,TGCGCCAGCAGCTCAATGAGGGGAAACACCATATATTTT
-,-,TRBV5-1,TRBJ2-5,CASSFGGRQETQYF,TGCGCCAGCAGCTTCGGGGGTCGCCAAGAGACCCAGTACTTC
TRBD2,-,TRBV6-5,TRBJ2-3,CASSNGLAGVQYF,TGTGCCAGCAGCAACGGACTAGCGGGAGTACAGTATTTT
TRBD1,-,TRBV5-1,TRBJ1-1,CASSLEAGGIGTEAFF,TGCGCCAGCAGCTTGGAGGCAGGGGGCATAGGGACTGAAGCTTTCTTT
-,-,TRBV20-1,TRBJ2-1,CSASAEYNEQFF,TGCAGTGCTAGTGCGGAGTACAATGAGCAGTTCTTC
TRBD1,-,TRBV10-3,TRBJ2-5,CAISGYFETGQSETQYF,TGTGCCATCAGTGGGTACTTTGAGACAGGGCAATCGGAGACCCAGTACTTC
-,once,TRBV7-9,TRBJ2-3,CASSLAYQSTDTQYF,TGTGCCAGCAGCTTAGCTTACCAGAGCACAGATACGCAGTATTTT
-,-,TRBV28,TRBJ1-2,CASSRQAGGYTF,TGTGCCAGCAGCCGACAAGCAGGGGGCTACACCTTC
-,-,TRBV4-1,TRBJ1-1,CASRIESGGAKRGTEAFF,TGCGCCAGCAGGATCGAGTCCGGGGGCGCAAAGCGGGGGACTGAAGCTTTCTTT
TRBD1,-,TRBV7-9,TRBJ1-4,CASSRDRGMEKLFF,TGTGCCAGCAGCCGGGACAGGGGAATGGAAAAACTGTTTTTT
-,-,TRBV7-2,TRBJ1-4,CASSLGQSEKLFF,TGTGCCAGCAGCTTAGGCCAGTCAGAAAAACTGTTTTTT
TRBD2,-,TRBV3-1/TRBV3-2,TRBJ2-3,CASSGRDKFMRTSGTGGTDTQYF,TGTGCCAGCAGCGGTAGGGACAAATTTATGAGGACTAGCGGGACCGGTGGTACAGATACGCAGTATTTT
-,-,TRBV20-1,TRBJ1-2,CSAESYTF,TGCAGTGCCGAGAGCTACACCTTC
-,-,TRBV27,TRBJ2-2,CATKGGDYTGELFF,TGTGCCACCAAAGGAGGGGATTACACCGGGGAGCTGTTTTTT
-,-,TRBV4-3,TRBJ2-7,CASSQDLRVQYF,TGCGCCAGCAGCCAAGACTTGCGGGTGCAGTACTTC
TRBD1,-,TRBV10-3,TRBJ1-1,CAISEPGTALNTEAFF,TGTGCCATCAGTGAGCCTGGGACAGCGCTGAACACTGAAGCTTTCTTT
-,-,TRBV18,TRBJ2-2,CASSPGSRSTGELFF,TGTGCCAGCTCACCGGGGAGTAGAAGCACCGGGGAGCTGTTTTTT
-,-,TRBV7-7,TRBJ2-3,CASSLAARSTDTQYF,TGTGCTAGCAGCTTAGCGGCTAGAAGCACAGATACGCAGTATTTT
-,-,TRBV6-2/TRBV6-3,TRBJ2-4,CASSYGNRSTNKNIQYF,TGTGCCAGCAGTTACGGAAACAGGTCTACTAACAAAAACATTCAGTACTTC
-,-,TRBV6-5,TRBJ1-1,CASSFEENTEAFF,TGTGCCAGCAGTTTTGAGGAGAACACTGAAGCTTTCTTT
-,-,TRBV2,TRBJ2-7,CASSGDTYEQYF,TGTGCCAGCAGTGGGGACACCTACGAGCAGTACTTC
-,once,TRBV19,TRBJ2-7,CASSIALAGTGYEQYF,TGTGCCAGTAGTATAGCGCTAGCGGGGACAGGCTACGAGCAGTACTTC
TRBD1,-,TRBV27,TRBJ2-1,CASSSWTGINNEQFF,TGTGCCAGCAGTTCGTGGACAGGGATCAACAATGAGCAGTTCTTC
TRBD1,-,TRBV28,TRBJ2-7,CASSLYRGSSYEQYF,TGTGCCAGCAGTTTATACAGGGGAAGCTCCTACGAGCAGTACTTC
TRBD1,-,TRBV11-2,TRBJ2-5,CASSLYRGEETQYF,TGTGCCAGCAGCTTATACAGGGGGGAAGAGACCCAGTACTTC
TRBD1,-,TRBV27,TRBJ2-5,CASSLGTGRETQYF,TGTGCCAGCAGTTTAGGGACAGGGAGAGAGACCCAGTACTTC
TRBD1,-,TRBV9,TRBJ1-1,CASSARQGNTEAFF,TGTGCCAGCAGCGCCCGACAGGGTAACACTGAAGCTTTCTTT
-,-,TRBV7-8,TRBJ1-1,CASTPRGAGTEAFF,TGTGCCAGCACCCCGCGGGGGGCTGGCACTGAAGCTTTCTTT